The T cell receptor (beta chain) under discussion was sequenced for a study of low-dose radiotherapy and immunotherapy resistance in tumors. Study-level background: Members of Cohort 2 were treated with 1 Gy per fraction every two weeks; their total was 13 Gy over 26 weeks. Patients received cyclophosphamide 200 mg/m2 intravenously every two weeks, the day before radiation-immunotherapy.

CDR3 size: 13 residues. Germline V gives CDR1 SQVTM, CDR2 ANQGSEA. Trimming left V 1 base short and J 6 bases short, with 10 bases between. This clonotype was seen at least ten times. TRAV and TRBV primers primed cDNA for both TCRalpha and TCRbeta. The TCRs were subjected to amplification over roughly 20 PCR cycles employing a constant-region primer in conjunction with a V-primer adapter. MiXCR was run by TCRdb on the reads, yielding one entry per CDR3 protein. Here the sample spans about 89,000 distinct CDR3 sequences, under 9.5% being singletons. Time point here: before trial treatment. The TCR was taken from a male donor with prostate cancer. The V gene is TRBV29-1, the J gene TRBJ2-1; D ambiguous. The specimen comprised PBMCs, sampled before treatment. CDR3 nucleotide sequence: TGCAGCGTTGAAGGGCCGGGCTTCAATGAGCAGTTCTTC. This translates into CSVEGPGFNEQFF.